The source of this T cell receptor beta chain is a study of cytomegalovirus exposure and HLA in healthy donors. With regard to this clone: Antigen unknown.

Trimming stripped 5 bases from V and 7 bases from J, with 15 bases between. CDR3 length: 13 residues. Looked up from germline, CDR1 is MNHNS and CDR2 is SASEGT. Notes on the study in general: Rare sequences made up most TCRs, while some public TCRs were found in many donors.

Clones were read by immunoSEQ multiplex PCR, and TCRdb kept only the in-frame ones, dropping some. The table records 130,000 or so clones, approximately 90% of them present only once. The donors were in the approximately 110-subject validation cohort; that cohort was separate from the approximately 700-subject first cohort. The source material was PBMCs. The clonotype was recovered from a woman aged 25-40 years in good health and CMV-seropositive. V and J are TRBV6-1 and TRBJ2-7, with a tentative D call TRBD1 (6 bases). CDR3 sequence reads: CASSTELQGEQYF. The CDR3 DNA is TGTGCCAGCAGTACAGAGTTACAGGGAGAGCAGTACTTC.